This record concerns one TCR beta chain sequence. These data originate in a study of human T cells and chemical hapten exposure. Looking at the study overall: Minor volume differences among pooled libraries chiefly drove per-sample TCR yield variation.

Germline assignment: CDR1 MNHEY and CDR2 SMNVEV (reference sequence). The CDR3 loop spans 15 amino acids. Trimming shortened V by 0 bases and J by 2 bases, and 9 bases separated the two germline ends. TCRdb reprocessed the 5' RACE reads with MiXCR, giving one entry per CDR3 protein. Of fewer than 150,000 distinct CDR3 sequences in the sample, 15% to 20% were seen once. Unseparated into fractions, whole blood served as the source from which total RNA was extracted. This TCR was recovered from a human donor in good health. This chain connects TRBV27 to TRBJ2-3, with D uncertain. In nucleotides, the CDR3 is TGTGCCAGCAGTTTATCGCCCGTGGCCACAGATACGCAGTATTTT. Translated: CASSLSPVATDTQYF.